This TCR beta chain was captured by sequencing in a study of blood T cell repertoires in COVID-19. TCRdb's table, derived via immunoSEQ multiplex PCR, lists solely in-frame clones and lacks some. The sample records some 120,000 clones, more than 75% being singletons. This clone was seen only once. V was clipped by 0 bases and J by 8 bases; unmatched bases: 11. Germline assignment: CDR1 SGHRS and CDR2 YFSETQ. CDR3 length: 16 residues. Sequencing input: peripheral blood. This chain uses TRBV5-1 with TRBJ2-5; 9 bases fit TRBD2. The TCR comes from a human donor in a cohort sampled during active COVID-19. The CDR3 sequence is CASSLEGTSLRDTQYF. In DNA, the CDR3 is TGCGCCAGCAGCTTGGAAGGGACTAGCCTAAGAGATACCCAGTACTTC.